This TCR beta chain was retrieved from a study of memory CD4+ T cells and cytomegalovirus serostatus (dated by TCRdb to between 2017 and 2020). Background for the entire study: The cohort included approximately 35 healthy adults from Belgium, of whom 9 were CMV seropositive and 24 were CMV seronegative. To replicate a published TCR-based CMV serostatus classifier, the study sequenced CD4+ memory TCRbeta repertoires from a Belgian cohort whose cytomegalovirus serostatus was known. Here is what the overall study found, with its caveats: Only CD4+CD45RO+ memory cells were sequenced, in contrast to the original study, which included naive and memory CD4+ and CD8+ populations. CMV serostatus prediction reached a median bootstrapped AUC of 0.95 with the original framework and 0.75 to 0.92 with a US-trained random forest. The original-framework classifier achieved a median bootstrapped AUC of almost 0.97 with a 95% CI of 0.76-1.00 on the Belgian cohort. Of under 200 previously reported CMV-associated TCRbeta sequences, around 70 appeared in the CD4+ memory repertoires, each in one to five individuals. Results were interpreted as suggesting that the CMV-associated TCR signature is largely present in the CD4+ memory repertoire.

On this clone: Its recognized antigen is unknown. Base qualities are not provided; no much larger clone lies one nucleotide away.

The Quick-DNA Microprep Kit was used to extract genomic DNA from the sorted cells. Amplification of TCRbeta DNA was done with the immunoSEQ hsTCRbeta kit, following the protocol from the manufacturer. TCRbeta libraries were sequenced on an Illumina MiSeq instrument. The authors processed their data as follows. Following removal of out-of-frame sequences, approximately 2.1 million distinct TCRbeta sequences were retained, with an average of about 63,000 per individual. Each individual was scored by the count of fewer than 200 previously reported CMV-associated TCRbeta sequences and the total productive distinct TCRbeta count. A beta-binomial model was reimplemented in Python, and scikit-learn random forests with default parameters were trained on US cohort data. Classifier performance on the Belgian cohort was reported as the median AUC with percentile confidence intervals calculated over 10,000 bootstrap iterations. TCRdb holds this immuneACCESS table with in-frame rearrangements only. Some clones are missing; in checked studies, unresolved V genes explain under half, and the rest has no known cause. D and trimming come from the DNA, and the V and J calls and clone size come from that table. The sample table contains just under 60,000 clones; only one count was recorded for about 81% of them. The biggest ten clones account for approximately 0.99% of the sample.

Spanning cysteine to phenylalanine, the CDR3 consists of 17 amino acids. The kept DNA is CDR3 alone, 51 bases in frame from the first base. V drops 0 bases and J drops 4 bases, leaving 18 bases in between. CDR1 and CDR2, looked up from the germline V gene, are MGHRA and YSYEKL. Single viable CD3+CD4+CD8-CD45RO+ cells were sorted as memory CD4+ T cells on a FACSAria II. CMV serostatus was assessed using a Roche Elecsys assay, by which serum IgG against CMV pp150, pp28, p38 and p52 was detected. After thawing, total CD4+ T cells were enriched by positive selection with CD4 magnetic microbeads. The samples came from a different study that was designed specifically to examine the CD4+ T cell memory repertoire. Peripheral blood mononuclear cells were isolated and cryopreserved following standard operating procedures; serum was stored at -80 °C. CD3-PerCP (BW264/56), CD4-APC (RPA-T4), CD45RO-PE (UCHT1) and CD8-Pacific Orange (3B5) antibodies were used for staining, and non-viable cells were excluded with Sytox blue.

The sequenced sample was memory CD4+ T cells from blood. Recombination linked TRBV4-1 to TRBJ1-1; the D segment could be TRBD1, given 5 matching bases. This sequence was found in an adult in good health and CMV-seronegative. The sequence in DNA is TGCGCCAGCAGCCAAGATGTCACATCCCCTAGGGGCACTGAAGCTTTCTTT. Translation gives CASSQDVTSPRGTEAFF.